This T cell receptor beta chain was identified in a study of T cell changes during pregnancy in multiple sclerosis. Generated by immunoSEQ multiplex PCR, the TCRdb table keeps only in-frame clones and is missing some. The sample lists tens of thousands of clones, about 90% occurring once. J was trimmed by 4 bases and V by 0 bases; bases with no gene match: 4. This CDR3 has 15 amino acids. The germline gives CDR1 MGHRA, CDR2 YSYEKL. This sequence was found in a female donor with multiple sclerosis, enrolled in a pregnancy study. The sequencing here drew on CD4+ T cells from peripheral blood mononuclear cells, taken in the second trimester of pregnancy. The chain joins TRBV4-1 to TRBJ2-3; 7 bases align to TRBD2. For the CDR3, the DNA is TGCGCCAGCAGCCAAGAGGGCGGGGGAGCAGATACGCAGTATTTT. It codes for CASSQEGGGADTQYF.